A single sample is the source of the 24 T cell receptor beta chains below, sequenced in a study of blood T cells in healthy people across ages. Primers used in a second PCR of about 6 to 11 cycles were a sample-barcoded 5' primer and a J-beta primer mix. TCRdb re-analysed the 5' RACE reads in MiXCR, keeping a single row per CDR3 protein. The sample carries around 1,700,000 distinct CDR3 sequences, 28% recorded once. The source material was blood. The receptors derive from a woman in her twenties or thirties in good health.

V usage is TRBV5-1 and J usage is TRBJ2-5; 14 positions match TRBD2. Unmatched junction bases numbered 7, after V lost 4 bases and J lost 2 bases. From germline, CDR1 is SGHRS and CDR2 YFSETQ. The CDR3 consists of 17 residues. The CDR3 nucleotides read TGCGCCAGCAGCCCCCGACTAGCGGGGGGGCCTCAAGAGACCCAGTACTTC. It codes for CASSPRLAGGPQETQYF.

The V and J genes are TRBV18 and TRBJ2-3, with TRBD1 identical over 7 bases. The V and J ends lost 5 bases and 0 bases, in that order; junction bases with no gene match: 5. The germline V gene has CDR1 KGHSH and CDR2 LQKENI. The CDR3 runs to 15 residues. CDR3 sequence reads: CASSSTGSSTDTQYF. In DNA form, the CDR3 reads TGTGCCAGCTCATCGACAGGGTCTAGCACAGATACGCAGTATTTT.

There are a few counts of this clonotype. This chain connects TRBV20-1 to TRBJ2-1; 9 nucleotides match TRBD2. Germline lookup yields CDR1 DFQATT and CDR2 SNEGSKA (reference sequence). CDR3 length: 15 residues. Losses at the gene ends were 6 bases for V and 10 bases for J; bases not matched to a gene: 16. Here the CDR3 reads CSAKTGTSYWGEQFF. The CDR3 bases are TGCAGTGCAAAGACCGGGACTAGCTATTGGGGGGAGCAGTTCTTC.

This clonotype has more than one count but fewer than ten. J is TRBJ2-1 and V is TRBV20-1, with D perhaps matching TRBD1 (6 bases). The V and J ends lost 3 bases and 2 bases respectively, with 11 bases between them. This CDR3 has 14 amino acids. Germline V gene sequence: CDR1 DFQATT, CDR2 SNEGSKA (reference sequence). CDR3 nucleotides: TGCAGTGCTAGCTCTGGACAGACCTACAATGAGCAGTTCTTC. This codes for CSASSGQTYNEQFF.

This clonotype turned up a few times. The CDR3 nucleotides are TGTGCCAGCAGCATAGGACAGTCAGATACGCAGTATTTT. Translated, it gives CASSIGQSDTQYF. V usage is TRBV5-6 and J usage is TRBJ2-3, with D maybe TRBD1 (6 bases). Per germline, CDR1 SGHDT and CDR2 YYEEEE. This CDR3 spans 13 amino acids. The V and J ends lost 4 bases and 4 bases respectively, with 10 bases between them.

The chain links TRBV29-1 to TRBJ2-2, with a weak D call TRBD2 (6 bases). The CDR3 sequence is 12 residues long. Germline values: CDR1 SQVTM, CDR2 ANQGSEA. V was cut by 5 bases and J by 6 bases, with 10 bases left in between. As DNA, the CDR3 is TGCAGCGTTACGGGGGACTCCGGGGAGCTGTTTTTT. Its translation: CSVTGDSGELFF.

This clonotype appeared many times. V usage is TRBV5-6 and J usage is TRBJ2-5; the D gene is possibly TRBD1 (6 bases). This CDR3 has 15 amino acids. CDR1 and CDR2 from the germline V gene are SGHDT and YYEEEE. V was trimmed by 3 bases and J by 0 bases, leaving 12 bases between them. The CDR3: CASSSTGQYQETQYF. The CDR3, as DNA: TGTGCCAGCAGCTCGACTGGACAGTACCAAGAGACCCAGTACTTC. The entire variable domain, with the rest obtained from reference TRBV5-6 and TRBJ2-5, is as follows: DAGVTQSPTHLIKTRGQQVTLRCSPKSGHDTVSWYQQALGQGPQFIFQYYEEEERQRGNFPDRFSGHQFPNYSSELNVNALLLGDSALYLCASSSTGQYQETQYFGPGTRLLVL.

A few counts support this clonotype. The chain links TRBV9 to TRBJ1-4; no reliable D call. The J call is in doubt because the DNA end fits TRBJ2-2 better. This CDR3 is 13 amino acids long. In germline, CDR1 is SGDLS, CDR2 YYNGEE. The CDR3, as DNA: TGTGCCAGCAGCGTAGATCTTGGGGGGGAGCTGTTTTTT. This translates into CASSVDLGGELFF.

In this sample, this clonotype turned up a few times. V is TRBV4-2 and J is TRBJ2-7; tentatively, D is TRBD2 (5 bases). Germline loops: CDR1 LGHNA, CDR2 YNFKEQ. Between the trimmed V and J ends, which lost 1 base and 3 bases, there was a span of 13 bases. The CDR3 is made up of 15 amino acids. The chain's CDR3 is CASSQVQAEGYEQYF. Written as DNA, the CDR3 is TGTGCCAGCAGCCAAGTGCAAGCGGAAGGCTACGAGCAGTACTTC.

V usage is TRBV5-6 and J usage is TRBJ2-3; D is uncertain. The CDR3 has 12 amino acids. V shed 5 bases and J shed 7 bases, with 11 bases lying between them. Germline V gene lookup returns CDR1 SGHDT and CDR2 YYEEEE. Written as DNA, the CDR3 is TGTGCCAGCAGTTCGACCTCTTATACGCAGTATTTT. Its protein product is CASSSTSYTQYF.

The DNA of the CDR3 is TGTGCCAGCAGCCAGTGGGTTGTCAATGGTGTCGACCCAGGGTGGCAGCCCCAGCATTTT. Translating gives CASSQWVVNGVDPGWQPQHF. This chain connects TRBV14 to TRBJ1-5; a weak D match, TRBD1 (5 bases). This CDR3 is 20 amino acids long. The V gene's germline CDR1 is SGHDN and CDR2 FVKESK. Trimming took off 3 bases at V and 7 bases at J, with 31 bases between the two ends.

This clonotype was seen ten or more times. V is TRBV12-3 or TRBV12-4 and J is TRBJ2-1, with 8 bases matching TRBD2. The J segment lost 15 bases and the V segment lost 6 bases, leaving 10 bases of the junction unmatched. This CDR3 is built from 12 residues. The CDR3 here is CASSPRWTSTFF. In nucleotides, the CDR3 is TGTGCCAGCAGCCCCCGATGGACTAGCACGTTCTTC.

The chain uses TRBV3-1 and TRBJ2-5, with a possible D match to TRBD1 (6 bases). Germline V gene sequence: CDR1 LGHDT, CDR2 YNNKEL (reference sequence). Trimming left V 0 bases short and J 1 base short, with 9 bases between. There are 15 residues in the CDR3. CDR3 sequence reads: CASSQEVRGQETQYF. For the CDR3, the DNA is TGTGCCAGCAGCCAAGAGGTCAGGGGCCAAGAGACCCAGTACTTC.

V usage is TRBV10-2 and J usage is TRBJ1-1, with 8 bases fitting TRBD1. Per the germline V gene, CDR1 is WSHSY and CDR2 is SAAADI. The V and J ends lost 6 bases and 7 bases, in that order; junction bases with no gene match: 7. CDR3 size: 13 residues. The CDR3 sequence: CASRPRTGNEAFF. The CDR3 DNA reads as TGCGCCAGCAGGCCCCGGACAGGGAATGAAGCTTTCTTT.

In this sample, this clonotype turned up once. This CDR3 reads CSARTLRGEKLFF. The DNA of the CDR3 is TGCAGCGCCCGGACCCTCAGAGGGGAAAAACTGTTTTTT. The V and J genes are TRBV29-1 and TRBJ1-4, with unresolved D. V lost 7 bases and J lost 8, with 17 bases in between. Germline loops: CDR1 SQVTM, CDR2 ANQGSEA. The CDR3 runs to 13 residues. Variable domain in full (rest from reference TRBV29-1 and TRBJ1-4): SAVISQKPSRDICQRGTSLTIQCQVDSQVTMMFWYRQQPGQSLTLIATANQGSEATYESGFVIDKFPISRPNLTFSTLTVSNMSPEDSSIYLCSARTLRGEKLFFGSGTQLSVL.

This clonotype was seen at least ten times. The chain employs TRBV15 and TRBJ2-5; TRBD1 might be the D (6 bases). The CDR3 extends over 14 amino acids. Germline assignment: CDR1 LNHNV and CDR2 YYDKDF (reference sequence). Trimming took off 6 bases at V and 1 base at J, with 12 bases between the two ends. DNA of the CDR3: TGTGCCACCAGTAGGGACACCTTCCAAGAGACCCAGTACTTC. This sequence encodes CATSRDTFQETQYF.

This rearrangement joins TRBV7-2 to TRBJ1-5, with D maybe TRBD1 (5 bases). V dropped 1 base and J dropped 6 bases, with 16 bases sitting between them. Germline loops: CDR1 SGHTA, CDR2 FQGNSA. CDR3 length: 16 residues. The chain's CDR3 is CASSLVKGRNGQPQHF. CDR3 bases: TGTGCCAGCAGCTTAGTTAAGGGGCGCAACGGTCAGCCCCAGCATTTT.

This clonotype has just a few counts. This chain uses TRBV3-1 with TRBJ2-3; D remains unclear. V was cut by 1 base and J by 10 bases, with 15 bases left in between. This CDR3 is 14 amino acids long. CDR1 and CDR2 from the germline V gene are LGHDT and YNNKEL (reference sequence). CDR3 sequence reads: CASSQGEVRTSQYF. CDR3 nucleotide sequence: TGTGCCAGCAGCCAAGGGGAAGTCCGGACGTCGCAGTATTTT.

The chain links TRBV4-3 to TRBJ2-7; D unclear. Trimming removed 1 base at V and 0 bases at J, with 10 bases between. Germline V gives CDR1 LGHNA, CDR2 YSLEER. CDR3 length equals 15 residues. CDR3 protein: CASSQGRSSSYEQYF. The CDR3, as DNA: TGCGCCAGCAGCCAAGGGCGGTCGAGCTCCTACGAGCAGTACTTC.

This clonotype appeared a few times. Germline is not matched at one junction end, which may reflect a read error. The CDR3 region is CAISDPSLGYERYF. The CDR3 region has the DNA TGTGCCATCAGCGACCCTAGTTTAGGCTACGAGCGGTACTTC. The rearrangement uses TRBV10-3 and TRBJ2-7; D is ambiguous. Germline V lookup: CDR1 ENHRY, CDR2 SYGVKD. The CDR3 is 14 residues long.

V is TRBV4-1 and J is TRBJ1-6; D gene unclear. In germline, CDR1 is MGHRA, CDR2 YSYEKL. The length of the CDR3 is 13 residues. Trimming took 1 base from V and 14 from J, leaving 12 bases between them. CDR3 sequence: CASSQVTVSALHF. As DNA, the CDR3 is TGCGCCAGCAGCCAAGTAACCGTTTCGGCCCTCCACTTT.

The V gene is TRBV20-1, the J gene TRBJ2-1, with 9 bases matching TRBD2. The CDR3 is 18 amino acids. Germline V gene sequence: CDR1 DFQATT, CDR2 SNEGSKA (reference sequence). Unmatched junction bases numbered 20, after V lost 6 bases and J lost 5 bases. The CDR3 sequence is CSAWGPASGVGTDNEQFF. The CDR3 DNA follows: TGCAGTGCGTGGGGCCCGGCTAGCGGGGTGGGTACTGACAATGAGCAGTTCTTC.

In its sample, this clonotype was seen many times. The CDR3: CSAGVASTQETQYF. The DNA of the CDR3 is TGCAGTGCTGGAGTAGCGAGTACTCAAGAGACCCAGTACTTC. This chain connects TRBV20-1 to TRBJ2-5; possible D gene TRBD2, 5 bases. The CDR3 is 14 residues long. Trimming removed 5 bases at V and 2 bases at J, with 15 bases between. CDR1 DFQATT and CDR2 SNEGSKA come from the germline V gene (reference sequence).

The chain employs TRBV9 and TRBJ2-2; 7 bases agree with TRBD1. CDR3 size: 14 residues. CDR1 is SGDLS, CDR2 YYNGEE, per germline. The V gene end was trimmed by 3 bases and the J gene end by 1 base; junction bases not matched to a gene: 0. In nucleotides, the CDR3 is TGTGCCAGCAGCGCAGGGGGGAACACCGGGGAGCTGTTTTTT. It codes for CASSAGGNTGELFF.